This TCR beta chain was found in a study of T-cell reconstitution after alpha-beta-depleted transplantation in children. V lost 0 bases to trimming and J lost 3 bases; unmatched junction nucleotides: 7. The length of the CDR3 is 16 residues. Per germline, CDR1 SGHRS and CDR2 YFSETQ. The TCRbeta library was prepared with unique molecular identifiers. TCRdb itself ran the PCR reads through MiXCR, one entry per CDR3 protein. The profile shows 450,000 to 550,000 distinct CDR3 sequences, about an eighth of them singletons. This clonotype was picked up a small number of times. The rearrangement links TRBV5-1 to TRBJ2-5; 8 bases are shared with TRBD1. The TCR sequence derives from a female patient aged 2-9 years who had a stem cell transplant for aplastic anemia, so the T cells may come from the graft donor. This sample comprised PBMCs, mostly from graft donor cells, obtained 180 days after TCRalphabeta/CD19-depleted stem cell transplant. The CDR3 loop is CASSLDGRGPEETQYF. The CDR3 DNA is TGCGCCAGCAGCTTGGACGGCAGGGGGCCGGAAGAGACCCAGTACTTC.